The rows below give T cell receptor beta chains drawn from one sample of a study of post-analysis software for immune sequencing data. Each CDR3 protein gets one entry after TCRdb re-called the PCR reads with MiXCR. The table lists about 820,000 distinct CDR3 sequences, 53% of them singletons. The sequenced sample consisted of blood. The receptors come from a girl aged 5-17 years with multiple sclerosis. The CDR3 runs from the conserved cysteine through the conserved F or W. The D gene is left open where the match is weak. The size of a clone is reported for some rows only, either as once, few or many, or as a class for expanded clones.

D gene | clone size | J gene | V gene | CDR3 DNA | CDR3 protein
NA | NA | TRBJ2-5 | TRBV7-9 | TGTGCCAGCAGCTTACCGGGGGACACGGAGACCCAGTACTTC | CASSLPGDTETQYF
TRBD2 | few | TRBJ2-3 | TRBV20-1 | TGCAGTGCTAGCCGGCCGGGAGGCCTGTCGGATACGCAGTATTTT | CSASRPGGLSDTQYF
NA | few | TRBJ2-3 | TRBV3-1 | TGTGCCAGCAGCCAAGACCTACGCAGCGCGGCGACAGATACGCAGTATTTT | CASSQDLRSAATDTQYF
NA | NA | TRBJ1-2 | TRBV29-1 | TGCAGCGTTGGTGGGGATTATAACTATGGCTACACCTTC | CSVGGDYNYGYTF
NA | NA | TRBJ2-1 | TRBV20-1 | TGCAGTGCTAAAAAGCCGCTTTCGGACCAATACAATGAGCAGTTCTTC | CSAKKPLSDQYNEQFF
NA | few | TRBJ2-7 | TRBV11-3 | TGTGCCAGCAGCTTAGCCCCCACCTACGAGCAGTACTTC | CASSLAPTYEQYF
NA | NA | TRBJ2-1 | TRBV12-3/TRBV12-4 | TGTGCCAGCAGTGGAGACTACAATGAGCAGTTCTTC | CASSGDYNEQFF
NA | NA | TRBJ1-1 | TRBV6-5 | TGTGCCAGCAGTTTATGGTCCGTGGCGGACTTGACTGAAGCTTTCTTT | CASSLWSVADLTEAFF
TRBD2 | NA | TRBJ2-1 | TRBV4-1 | TGCGCCAGCAGCCAACCCGGGACTAGCGGGAGGGCCGGGCGCAATGAGCAGTTCTTC | CASSQPGTSGRAGRNEQFF
NA | few | TRBJ2-7 | TRBV29-1 | TGCAGCGTTGACGGGGGTCAGGGAATCGGGGCCTACGAGCAGTACTTC | CSVDGGQGIGAYEQYF
NA | NA | TRBJ2-7 | TRBV29-1 | TGCAGCGTGTCAGGGCCCAGAAACTACGAGCAGTACTTC | CSVSGPRNYEQYF
NA | NA | TRBJ1-1 | TRBV20-1 | TGCAGTGCTAGAGAGGTTGGGGGTATTACTGAAGCTTTCTTT | CSAREVGGITEAFF
NA | NA | TRBJ2-3 | TRBV7-9 | TGTGCCAGCAGCTTGGGAGAGTACACAGATACGCAGTATTTT | CASSLGEYTDTQYF
TRBD1 | NA | TRBJ2-5 | TRBV20-1 | TGCAGTGCTAGAGACCGACAGGGGGGAGAGACCCAGTACTTC | CSARDRQGGETQYF
TRBD1 | few | TRBJ1-2 | TRBV7-6 | TGTGCCAGCAGCTTAGTACCCGTGGACAGGGTCCATGGCTACACCTTC | CASSLVPVDRVHGYTF
NA | NA | TRBJ1-1 | TRBV6-1 | TGTGCCAGCAGTCCTTCGGGGGACACTGAAGCTTTCTTT | CASSPSGDTEAFF
TRBD2 | NA | TRBJ2-1 | TRBV7-9 | TGTGCCAGCAGCTTGGCTAGCGGGAGACGGGGGGCCTACAATGAGCAGTTCTTC | CASSLASGRRGAYNEQFF
TRBD2 | NA | TRBJ2-1 | TRBV12-3/TRBV12-4 | TGTGCCAGCAGGATAGTAGCGGGGGGCAATGAGCAGTTCTTC | CASRIVAGGNEQFF
TRBD2 | NA | TRBJ2-7 | TRBV6-5 | TGTGCCAGCAGTTACTCGAGTCGGCGGGAGGGCCGCAACGAGCAGTACTTC | CASSYSSRREGRNEQYF
TRBD1 | NA | TRBJ1-2 | TRBV6-5 | TGTGCCAGCAGTTACTGGCCTGGGACAGGGGGTGGCTATGGCTACAACTTC | CASSYWPGTGGGYGYNF
NA | NA | TRBJ1-2 | TRBV3-1 | TGTGCCAGCAGCCAACGGCCTGACTATGGCTACACCTTT | CASSQRPDYGYTF
NA | NA | TRBJ1-2 | TRBV6-1 | TGTGCCAGCAGCGGAGAGGAGCTCTATGGCTACACCTTC | CASSGEELYGYTF
TRBD2 | few | TRBJ2-5 | TRBV6-6 | TGTGCCAGCAGTTACTCGCCGGGACTAGCGGCACGGGAGACCCAGTACTTC | CASSYSPGLAARETQYF
NA | NA | TRBJ1-2 | TRBV7-9 | TGTCCCAGCAGCTACCAGGGTCAGGGCTACACCTTC | CPSSYQGQGYTF
NA | few | TRBJ2-3 | TRBV4-1 | TGCGCCAGCAGCCAAGATCGGGGACCGAGGAGTGCAGATACGCAGTATTTT | CASSQDRGPRSADTQYF
TRBD1 | once | TRBJ2-5 | TRBV25-1 | TGTGCCAGCAGTCCCATCCGGGACAGGGTAGAGACCCAGTACTTC | CASSPIRDRVETQYF
NA | NA | TRBJ2-3 | TRBV29-1 | TGCAGCGGAGGGGGGGGGATGGGCGCAGATACGCAGTATTTT | CSGGGGMGADTQYF
NA | NA | TRBJ2-1 | TRBV5-6 | TGTGCCAGCAGCTTGGGAGTGGGACACCTAGACAATGAGCAGTTCTTC | CASSLGVGHLDNEQFF
NA | NA | TRBJ2-7 | TRBV6-1 | TGTGCCAGCGGTGGTTCCCTTGGCGGGACTTCCCAGTACTTC | CASGGSLGGTSQYF
NA | NA | TRBJ1-5 | TRBV20-1 | TGCAGTGCTAGAGATCGCAGGGATAGGAATCAGCCCCAGCATTTT | CSARDRRDRNQPQHF
NA | NA | TRBJ2-7 | TRBV29-1 | TGCAGCGTTGAGGGCAGGGAATCCTACGAGCAGTACTTC | CSVEGRESYEQYF
NA | NA | TRBJ1-4 | TRBV29-1 | TGCAGCGTTGATGCTATGGGGGGTGAAAAACTGTTTTTT | CSVDAMGGEKLFF
TRBD1 | NA | TRBJ1-2 | TRBV20-1 | TGCAGTGCTACCCCGACAGGGGGACTCTATGGCTACACCTTC | CSATPTGGLYGYTF
TRBD1 | NA | TRBJ2-3 | TRBV25-1 | TGTGCCAGCACCGACAGGGGATTAACAGATACGCAGTATTTT | CASTDRGLTDTQYF
NA | NA | TRBJ2-7 | TRBV6-4 | TGTGCCAGCAGTGAGACAGGACACTACGAGCAGTACTTC | CASSETGHYEQYF
NA | NA | TRBJ1-6 | TRBV7-8 | TGTGCCAGCAGCCCTGACCCGCTGGCCCTCCACTTT | CASSPDPLALHF
NA | NA | TRBJ2-1 | TRBV30 | TGTGCCTGGAGTGTAGGCGGGTTTACCTACAATGAGCAGTTCTTC | CAWSVGGFTYNEQFF
TRBD1 | NA | TRBJ2-7 | TRBV6-6 | TGTGCCAGCAGTCAGGGACAGCTATACGAGCAGTACTTC | CASSQGQLYEQYF
NA | few | TRBJ2-3 | TRBV5-1 | TGCGCCAGCAGCTTGCCGGGAGATACGCAGTATTTT | CASSLPGDTQYF
TRBD1 | NA | TRBJ2-7 | TRBV29-1 | TGCAGCGTGGTCGGACAGGGTCCCCTCTCCTACGAGCAGTACTTC | CSVVGQGPLSYEQYF
NA | NA | TRBJ2-1 | TRBV5-1 | TGCGCCAGCAGCTACTACAGCTACAATGAGCAGTTCTTC | CASSYYSYNEQFF
TRBD1 | few | TRBJ2-1 | TRBV29-1 | TGCAGCACCTGGACAGGGGGAACAGGAAATGAGCAGTTCTTC | CSTWTGGTGNEQFF
NA | once | TRBJ2-4 | TRBV20-1 | TGCAGTGCTACGTCACAGGGAATTAGGAACATTCAGTACTTC | CSATSQGIRNIQYF
TRBD1 | NA | TRBJ1-5 | TRBV20-1 | TGCAGTGCTAGGGGACAGGCCAATCAGCCCCAGCATTTT | CSARGQANQPQHF
TRBD1 | NA | TRBJ1-1 | TRBV6-5 | TGTGCCAGCAGTTACCTTCGGGACAGACACACTGAAGCTTTCTTT | CASSYLRDRHTEAFF
TRBD2 | NA | TRBJ2-5 | TRBV6-5 | TGTGCCAGCAGTTACCTGGCGGGAGCTATCCAAGAGACCCAGTACTTC | CASSYLAGAIQETQYF
TRBD2 | NA | TRBJ2-5 | TRBV15 | TGTGCCACCAGCAGAGGAGGTAGCGGGAGTTTTGTAGAGACCCAGTACTTC | CATSRGGSGSFVETQYF
NA | NA | TRBJ2-2 | TRBV7-2 | TGTGCCAGCAGCTTGAGCAGGGTATTGGCCGGGGAGCTGTTTTTT | CASSLSRVLAGELFF